The sequence of this T cell receptor beta chain was determined in a study of shared clonotypes between healthy human individuals. The protocol was immunoSEQ multiplex PCR, while the TCRdb copy is restricted to in-frame clones and leaves out a portion. The table lists 2 million to 2.5 million clones, 90% to 96% of them singletons. There are 16 residues in the CDR3. Germline V gene sequence: CDR1 SGHRS, CDR2 YFSETQ. Trimming removed 4 bases from V and 1 base from J, with 16 bases in between. The TCR sequence derives from a young man in good health. The chain combines TRBV5-1 with TRBJ2-3, with D perhaps matching TRBD2 (5 bases). Sequencing was performed on naive CD4+ T cells sorted from blood. This sample's subset: CD45RA+ positively selected. The CDR3 is CASSPRRWRGTDTQYF. The CDR3 nucleotides read TGCGCCAGCAGCCCGCGCCGATGGCGGGGCACAGATACGCAGTATTTT.